This T cell receptor beta chain was profiled in a study of cytomegalovirus exposure and HLA in healthy donors. Looking at the study overall: Genotyping showed roughly 83% of roughly 390 donors falling in the Caucasian-associated ancestry cluster.

Trimming removed 10 bases from V and 7 bases from J; junction bases left unmatched: 7. The CDR3 covers 13 residues. Germline V gene lookup returns CDR1 LNHDA and CDR2 SQIVND (reference sequence). Study findings and constraints: The authors listed 150 or so TCR beta chains as cytomegalovirus-associated. Cytomegalovirus status was reportedly diagnosed by the classifier with high specificity and sensitivity.

The PCR was carried out with 60 Vbeta primers and 13 Jbeta primers. Using immunoSEQ multiplex PCR, the repertoire was profiled, and TCRdb retains in-frame clones only, with some absent. The table includes 150,000 to 200,000 clones, roughly 80% detected once. Comments on this clone: Its cognate antigen is unknown.

This clonotype originated in a woman between 45 and 60 years old in good health and CMV-seronegative. The chain links TRBV19 to TRBJ1-6; 7 nucleotides agree with TRBD1. The sequencing input was PBMCs. The CDR3 protein is CATNRGWNSPLHF. For the CDR3, the DNA is TGTGCCACTAACAGGGGTTGGAATTCACCCCTCCACTTT.